One sample yielded the 3 T cell receptor beta chains listed below, sequenced in a study of blood T cells in healthy people across ages. A second about 7 to 12 cycle PCR used barcoded and J-beta primers. TCRdb fed the 5' RACE reads into MiXCR, producing one record per CDR3 protein. The sample yields 700,000 or so distinct CDR3 sequences, roughly 43% seen once. The sample was blood. The receptors here all came from an elderly man in good health.

V and J are TRBV6-5 and TRBJ1-2, with 9 positions matching TRBD1. V was clipped by 0 bases and J by 6 bases; unmatched bases: 8. The germline gives CDR1 MNHEY, CDR2 SVGAGI. This CDR3 region has 16 residues. CDR3 sequence: CASSYSYRGRVDGYTF. The CDR3 coding sequence is TGTGCCAGCAGTTACTCTTACAGGGGGCGTGTGGATGGCTACACCTTC.

V is TRBV6-1 and J is TRBJ1-5, with D tentatively TRBD1 (5 bases). This CDR3 has 14 amino acids. The germline V and J ends were trimmed by 10 bases and 3 bases, with 16 bases remaining between them. CDR1 is MNHNS and CDR2 is SASEGT in the germline V gene. The chain's CDR3 is CANTEDTSNQPQHF. The CDR3 region has the DNA TGTGCCAACACCGAGGACACCTCCAATCAGCCCCAGCATTTT.

This clonotype appeared a single time. V and J are TRBV7-6 and TRBJ2-3; D might be TRBD1 (5 bases). CDR3 length: 15 residues. Germline V gives CDR1 SGHVS, CDR2 FNYEAQ. The V gene lost 5 bases and the J gene lost 4 bases, with 16 bases spanning the gap. As DNA, the CDR3 is TGTGCCAGCAGCCCGGCCCTGGGGCAGGCAGATACGCAGTATTTT. This gives the protein CASSPALGQADTQYF.